Each of the 8 T cell receptor beta chains below was sequenced from the same sample in a study of blood T cell repertoires in COVID-19. Method: immunoSEQ multiplex PCR; TCRdb's copy keeps in-frame clones and lacks some. The sample lists 50,000 to 70,000 clones, approximately 84% occurring once. Sequencing was carried out using peripheral blood. The receptors shown here come from an older man with active COVID-19.

The chain links TRBV6-5 to TRBJ2-3; 11 nucleotides match TRBD1. Germline lookup yields CDR1 MNHEY and CDR2 SVGAGI. This CDR3 has 15 amino acids. With 10 bases clipped from V and 8 bases from J, the junction kept 14 bases outside the gene matches. CDR3 sequence reads: CATRVGGQGAGTQYF. The CDR3 DNA is TGTGCCACACGGGTGGGAGGACAGGGGGCAGGTACGCAGTATTTT.

This chain's CDR3 is CASSQGGRNEKLFF. For the CDR3, the DNA is TGTGCCAGCAGCCAAGGGGGCAGGAATGAAAAACTGTTTTTT. V is TRBV7-2 and J is TRBJ1-4; 7 bases map to TRBD1. CDR3 length: 14 amino acids. The V gene end was trimmed by 5 bases and the J gene end by 5 bases; junction bases not matched to a gene: 5. CDR1 and CDR2 (germline): SGHTA, FQGNSA.

Written as DNA, the CDR3 is TGTGCCAGCAGCGTAATCGGGGGGTCGGCTTGGGATGAGCAGTTCTTC. Translating it yields CASSVIGGSAWDEQFF. The chain uses TRBV9 and TRBJ2-1, with TRBD2 identical over 7 bases. J gave up 8 bases and V 1 base, and 12 bases lay outside the gene matches. CDR3 length: 16 residues. CDR1 and CDR2 (germline): SGDLS, YYNGEE.

This clone was detected once. The chain combines TRBV24-1 with TRBJ2-7, with D perhaps TRBD2 (7 bases). V was pared by 7 bases and J by 5 bases, with 11 bases between. The CDR3 runs 12 residues. Per the germline V gene, CDR1 is KGHDR and CDR2 is SFDVKD. The CDR3, as DNA: TGTGCCACCAGGGGGGGGCGGAACGAGCAGTACTTC. It encodes CATRGGRNEQYF.

This CDR3 is CASSMGQGAVPYEQYF. The CDR3 DNA reads as TGTGCCAGTAGTATGGGGCAGGGGGCAGTCCCCTACGAGCAGTACTTC. The chain carries TRBV19 and TRBJ2-7, with TRBD1 identical over 8 bases. CDR3 size: 16 residues. The germline CDR1 and CDR2 sequences are LNHDA and SQIVND (reference sequence). V lost 3 bases, J lost 2 bases, and 9 bases stayed unmatched.

This chain joins TRBV19 and TRBJ1-1, with D unclear. Germline CDR1 LNHDA, CDR2 SQIVND (reference sequence). The CDR3 covers 12 residues. Trimming shortened V by 8 bases and J by 4 bases, and 11 bases separated the two germline ends. The CDR3 sequence: CASSLRGTEAFF. CDR3 DNA: TGTGCCAGTTCGCTGCGGGGCACTGAAGCTTTCTTT.

The J gene is TRBJ2-3, the V gene TRBV19, with TRBD2 identical over 10 bases. The CDR3 covers 15 residues. V dropped 5 bases and J dropped 6; count of bases not matched to a gene: 8. Germline CDR1 reads LNHDA; CDR2 reads SQIVND (reference sequence). The CDR3 loop reads CASSRTSGPLDTQYF. For the CDR3, the DNA is TGTGCCAGTAGTCGGACTAGCGGTCCACTGGATACGCAGTATTTT.

The rearrangement links TRBV5-1 to TRBJ2-1, with 12 bases aligning to TRBD2. The ends lost 3 bases at V and 9 bases at J; junction bases unmatched: 10. This CDR3 contains 16 residues. In germline, CDR1 is SGHRS, CDR2 YFSETQ. CDR3 residues: CASSYPSGRAGTEQFF. CDR3 DNA: TGCGCCAGCAGCTACCCTAGCGGGAGGGCCGGGACTGAGCAGTTCTTC.